The entry below describes one T cell receptor beta chain. As yet, its antigen is unknown. V lost 3 bases and J 5 bases, leaving 13 bases between the germline ends. Germline CDR1 is GTSNPN and CDR2 is SVGIG (reference sequence). The CDR3 is made up of 13 amino acids. This specimen belongs to a study of T cell responses to AZD1222 COVID-19 vaccine. Study at large: Second doses that came at about 4 or about 12 weeks were put together. Overall study results and limits: Seropositivity was recorded at baseline in only 5 or 6 AZD1222 recipients.

Method: immunoSEQ multiplex PCR; TCRdb's copy keeps in-frame clones and lacks some. The table lists about 96,000 clones, 89% of them singletons. This sequence was found in an adult in good health. The V call is TRBV30, the J call TRBJ1-1; D may be TRBD1 (5 bases). The sample was peripheral blood, taken on day 0 of AZD1222 vaccination. The CDR3 DNA sequence: TGTGCCTGGAGAGTCTCTGGGGGGACTGAAGCTTTCTTT. Translated, it gives CAWRVSGGTEAFF.